The rows below give T cell receptor beta chains drawn from one sample of a study of blood T cell repertoires in COVID-19. Data came from immunoSEQ multiplex PCR; TCRdb stores just in-frame clones and leaves some out. The table shows about 58,000 clones, with 75% to 85% occurring only once. The sample taken for sequencing was peripheral blood. The receptors derive from a man in his fifties or sixties with COVID-19, enrolled during active disease. Each CDR3 is given with its conserved first and last residue. D genes are given only for firm matches. Where a row states a size, it is once, few, many or the class of an expanded clone; other rows omit it.

len: 17; d_gene: -; j_gene: TRBJ2-2; v_gene: TRBV5-4; abundance: -; CDR3nt: TGTGCCAGCAGCAAAAAATTTCCGGGAAGGGACACCGGGGAGCTGTTTTTT; CDR3aa: CASSKKFPGRDTGELFF
len: 15; d_gene: TRBD1; j_gene: TRBJ1-1; v_gene: TRBV25-1; abundance: -; CDR3nt: TGTGCCAGCACCGCGCAGGGGGAAGGAGGCACTGAAGCTTTCTTT; CDR3aa: CASTAQGEGGTEAFF
len: 17; d_gene: TRBD2; j_gene: TRBJ2-3; v_gene: TRBV11-2; abundance: -; CDR3nt: TGTGCCAGCAGCTTAGGGACTAGCGGCCTCTCAACAGATACGCAGTATTTT; CDR3aa: CASSLGTSGLSTDTQYF
len: 16; d_gene: TRBD2; j_gene: TRBJ2-5; v_gene: TRBV9; abundance: -; CDR3nt: TGTGCCAGCAGCGTTCTAGCGGGAGTAGGCCAAGAGACCCAGTACTTC; CDR3aa: CASSVLAGVGQETQYF
len: 10; d_gene: -; j_gene: TRBJ2-7; v_gene: TRBV2; abundance: -; CDR3nt: TGTGCCAGCAGTCCGTACGAGCAGTACTTC; CDR3aa: CASSPYEQYF
len: 17; d_gene: TRBD2; j_gene: TRBJ2-3; v_gene: TRBV24-1; abundance: -; CDR3nt: TGTGCCACCAGTGATTCCGGACTAGCGGGAGGTCTGGGTACGCAGTATTTT; CDR3aa: CATSDSGLAGGLGTQYF
len: 16; d_gene: -; j_gene: TRBJ2-2; v_gene: TRBV2; abundance: -; CDR3nt: TGTGCCAGCACCTGGGAGCGGGCCTCGAACACCGGGGAGCTGTTTTTT; CDR3aa: CASTWERASNTGELFF
len: 15; d_gene: TRBD1; j_gene: TRBJ1-5; v_gene: TRBV6-5; abundance: -; CDR3nt: TGTGCCAGCAGTCTGGACAGGGGCAGCAATCAGCCCCAGCATTTT; CDR3aa: CASSLDRGSNQPQHF
len: 18; d_gene: -; j_gene: TRBJ2-4; v_gene: TRBV12-2; abundance: -; CDR3nt: TGTGCAAGTCGCTTACCTCTAGCGGGGGGACTAGCCAAAAACATTCAGTACTTC; CDR3aa: CASRLPLAGGLAKNIQYF
len: 16; d_gene: TRBD1; j_gene: TRBJ2-5; v_gene: TRBV3-1/TRBV3-2; abundance: -; CDR3nt: TGTGCCAGCAGCCGTCCGGGACAGGCGCTTCAAGAGACCCAGTACTTC; CDR3aa: CASSRPGQALQETQYF
len: 13; d_gene: -; j_gene: TRBJ1-1; v_gene: TRBV11-1; abundance: -; CDR3nt: TGTGCCAGCAGCTTAGAACAGCAGCTTGAAGCTTTCTTT; CDR3aa: CASSLEQQLEAFF
len: 15; d_gene: TRBD2; j_gene: TRBJ2-1; v_gene: TRBV20-1; abundance: -; CDR3nt: TGCAGTGCTAGTGGGGAGCGGGACTCCTACAATGAGCAGTTCTTC; CDR3aa: CSASGERDSYNEQFF
len: 13; d_gene: TRBD2; j_gene: TRBJ2-1; v_gene: TRBV5-4; abundance: few; CDR3nt: TGTGCCAGTGGGACTAACTCCTACAATGAGCAGTTCTTC; CDR3aa: CASGTNSYNEQFF
len: 13; d_gene: TRBD1; j_gene: TRBJ2-5; v_gene: TRBV6-5; abundance: once; CDR3nt: TGTGCCAGCAGTCGGACAGGGGGGCGGGTTGGGTACTTC; CDR3aa: CASSRTGGRVGYF
len: 15; d_gene: TRBD1; j_gene: TRBJ1-1; v_gene: TRBV6-1; abundance: few; CDR3nt: TGTGCCAGCAGTGAAAGGGGACAGGGGGCGAGTGAAGCTTTCTTT; CDR3aa: CASSERGQGASEAFF
len: 13; d_gene: -; j_gene: TRBJ2-1; v_gene: TRBV28; abundance: -; CDR3nt: TGTGCCAGCAGTTTATCGTCCCCCAATGAGCAGTTCTTC; CDR3aa: CASSLSSPNEQFF
len: 13; d_gene: TRBD1; j_gene: TRBJ2-3; v_gene: TRBV7-3; abundance: -; CDR3nt: TGTGCCAGCAGCACCGACAGGGCGAATACGCAGTATTTT; CDR3aa: CASSTDRANTQYF
len: 15; d_gene: -; j_gene: TRBJ1-2; v_gene: TRBV6-5; abundance: -; CDR3nt: TGTGCCAGCAGTTATGCCGGGAGAAAGCACTATGGCTACACCTTC; CDR3aa: CASSYAGRKHYGYTF
len: 14; d_gene: -; j_gene: TRBJ2-5; v_gene: TRBV4-2; abundance: -; CDR3nt: TGTGCCAGCAGCCAAGAGGGGGGTGGAAAGACCCAGTACTTC; CDR3aa: CASSQEGGGKTQYF
len: 12; d_gene: -; j_gene: TRBJ1-1; v_gene: TRBV12-3/TRBV12-4; abundance: -; CDR3nt: TGTGCCAGCACCCGAGTGAAAACTGAAGCTTTCTTT; CDR3aa: CASTRVKTEAFF
len: 13; d_gene: -; j_gene: TRBJ1-5; v_gene: TRBV28; abundance: -; CDR3nt: TGTGCCAGCAGGTTAGGGGGGGACATACCCCAGCATTTT; CDR3aa: CASRLGGDIPQHF
len: 14; d_gene: -; j_gene: TRBJ2-2; v_gene: TRBV19; abundance: -; CDR3nt: TGTGCCAGTAGGCTTCAGCGGACCGCCGGGGAGCTGTTTTTT; CDR3aa: CASRLQRTAGELFF
len: 19; d_gene: TRBD1; j_gene: TRBJ2-7; v_gene: TRBV4-2; abundance: few; CDR3nt: TGTGCCAGCAGCCAAGATATTTCACTAGGGGACAGGGACACCTACGAGCAGTACTTC; CDR3aa: CASSQDISLGDRDTYEQYF
len: 14; d_gene: TRBD1; j_gene: TRBJ1-5; v_gene: TRBV2; abundance: -; CDR3nt: TGTGCCAGCAGTGACAGGGGGACGAGACAGCCCCAGCATTTT; CDR3aa: CASSDRGTRQPQHF
len: 20; d_gene: -; j_gene: TRBJ2-6; v_gene: TRBV3-1/TRBV3-2; abundance: -; CDR3nt: TGTGCCAGCAGCCAAGAGTCGTTAGCGGATCCGTACTCTGGGGCCAACGTCCTGACTTTC; CDR3aa: CASSQESLADPYSGANVLTF
len: 14; d_gene: TRBD1; j_gene: TRBJ2-1; v_gene: TRBV2; abundance: -; CDR3nt: TGTGCCAGCAGCCTCTGGGACAGGGGAAATGAGCAGTTCTTC; CDR3aa: CASSLWDRGNEQFF
len: 16; d_gene: TRBD2; j_gene: TRBJ2-5; v_gene: TRBV5-4; abundance: -; CDR3nt: TGTGCCAGCAGCTTGCCTGGTGTAGCGGGCCGAGAGACCCAGTACTTC; CDR3aa: CASSLPGVAGRETQYF
len: 15; d_gene: TRBD1; j_gene: TRBJ1-5; v_gene: TRBV7-2; abundance: -; CDR3nt: TGTGCCAGCAGCGAGACAGGGACAAGCAATCAGCCCCAGCATTTT; CDR3aa: CASSETGTSNQPQHF
len: 13; d_gene: -; j_gene: TRBJ1-2; v_gene: TRBV30; abundance: -; CDR3nt: TGTGCCTGGAGTGATCAGGGGAACTATGGCTACACCTTC; CDR3aa: CAWSDQGNYGYTF
len: 12; d_gene: -; j_gene: TRBJ2-2; v_gene: TRBV2; abundance: -; CDR3nt: TGTGCCAGCGGACAAAACACCGGGGAGCTGTTTTTT; CDR3aa: CASGQNTGELFF
len: 14; d_gene: TRBD2; j_gene: TRBJ2-1; v_gene: TRBV9; abundance: -; CDR3nt: TGTGCCAGCAGCGCCGGGACTAGCTTTGGTGAGCAGTTCTTC; CDR3aa: CASSAGTSFGEQFF
len: 15; d_gene: -; j_gene: TRBJ2-7; v_gene: TRBV3-1/TRBV3-2; abundance: -; CDR3nt: TGTGCCAGCAGCCGTGAGCCGGGGATCTCCTACGAGCAGTACTTC; CDR3aa: CASSREPGISYEQYF
len: 16; d_gene: -; j_gene: TRBJ2-7; v_gene: TRBV4-1; abundance: -; CDR3nt: TGCGCCAGCAGCCAACCAAGCCGGGACACCGGATACGAGCAGTACTTC; CDR3aa: CASSQPSRDTGYEQYF
len: 16; d_gene: TRBD1; j_gene: TRBJ1-1; v_gene: TRBV2; abundance: -; CDR3nt: TGTGCCAGCAGTGCCGGGACAGGATTTATGAACACTGAAGCTTTCTTT; CDR3aa: CASSAGTGFMNTEAFF
len: 14; d_gene: -; j_gene: TRBJ1-5; v_gene: TRBV6-6; abundance: -; CDR3nt: TGTGCCAGCAAGGGGGTACAGGGTAATCAGCCCCAGCATTTT; CDR3aa: CASKGVQGNQPQHF
len: 16; d_gene: TRBD1; j_gene: TRBJ1-2; v_gene: TRBV6-1; abundance: -; CDR3nt: TGTGCCAGCAGTGTGGGCCAGGGGGTCTCAAGCTATGGCTACACCTTC; CDR3aa: CASSVGQGVSSYGYTF
len: 16; d_gene: -; j_gene: TRBJ2-3; v_gene: TRBV7-9; abundance: few; CDR3nt: TGTGCCAGCAGCTTTGGCGGGACTTGGTCTTCAGATACGCAGTATTTT; CDR3aa: CASSFGGTWSSDTQYF
len: 14; d_gene: -; j_gene: TRBJ2-7; v_gene: TRBV7-8; abundance: -; CDR3nt: TGTGCCAGCAGCTCGAAGGCTAGCTCGTACGAGCAGTACTTC; CDR3aa: CASSSKASSYEQYF
len: 15; d_gene: -; j_gene: TRBJ2-1; v_gene: TRBV7-8; abundance: -; CDR3nt: TGTGCCAGCAGCGCTAGAGAAGGGAGCTACAATGAGCAGTTCTTC; CDR3aa: CASSAREGSYNEQFF
len: 15; d_gene: TRBD1; j_gene: TRBJ1-4; v_gene: TRBV7-8; abundance: -; CDR3nt: TGTGCCAGCAGCTGGGGGACAGCATTAAATGAAAAACTGTTTTTT; CDR3aa: CASSWGTALNEKLFF
len: 14; d_gene: TRBD1; j_gene: TRBJ1-2; v_gene: TRBV4-1; abundance: many; CDR3nt: TGCGCCAGCAGCCAACAGGACAGGGGTCACGGCTACACCTTC; CDR3aa: CASSQQDRGHGYTF
len: 13; d_gene: -; j_gene: TRBJ2-7; v_gene: TRBV6-4; abundance: -; CDR3nt: TGTGCCAGCAGTGACACGGAGGGGAAGGGGCAGTACTTC; CDR3aa: CASSDTEGKGQYF
len: 15; d_gene: TRBD2; j_gene: TRBJ2-7; v_gene: TRBV28; abundance: -; CDR3nt: TGTGCCAGCAGCCGTAGCGGGAGATCTTCCTACGAGCAGTACTTC; CDR3aa: CASSRSGRSSYEQYF
len: 16; d_gene: TRBD1; j_gene: TRBJ1-2; v_gene: TRBV5-4; abundance: -; CDR3nt: TGTGCCAGCAGTCTGGCCCCCGGGACAGGGAACTATGGCTACACCTTC; CDR3aa: CASSLAPGTGNYGYTF
len: 16; d_gene: -; j_gene: TRBJ2-5; v_gene: TRBV7-2; abundance: -; CDR3nt: TGTGCCAGCAGCTCCCAATCGGGACTGAGGGGTGAGACCCAGTACTTC; CDR3aa: CASSSQSGLRGETQYF
len: 13; d_gene: -; j_gene: TRBJ1-1; v_gene: TRBV14; abundance: -; CDR3nt: TGTGCCAGCAGCCTCAAGCTTAACACTGAAGCTTTCTTT; CDR3aa: CASSLKLNTEAFF
len: 14; d_gene: -; j_gene: TRBJ1-6; v_gene: TRBV7-9; abundance: -; CDR3nt: TGTGCCAGCAGCTTAAGGAGAGATAATTCACCCCTCCACTTT; CDR3aa: CASSLRRDNSPLHF
len: 15; d_gene: TRBD2; j_gene: TRBJ2-5; v_gene: TRBV7-9; abundance: -; CDR3nt: TGTGCCAGCAGCCCATACGGACTAGCGGAAGAGACCCAGTACTTC; CDR3aa: CASSPYGLAEETQYF
len: 18; d_gene: TRBD1; j_gene: TRBJ2-1; v_gene: TRBV4-1; abundance: -; CDR3nt: TGCGCCAGCAGCCAGAGAGGATACCGGGACAGGGCTTACAATGAGCAGTTCTTC; CDR3aa: CASSQRGYRDRAYNEQFF
len: 16; d_gene: -; j_gene: TRBJ2-3; v_gene: TRBV9; abundance: -; CDR3nt: TGTGCCAGCAGCGCTCGAGGAGGGAGTAGCACAGATACGCAGTATTTT; CDR3aa: CASSARGGSSTDTQYF
len: 18; d_gene: TRBD1; j_gene: TRBJ2-3; v_gene: TRBV6-1; abundance: -; CDR3nt: TGTGCCAGCAGTGAAACCCAGGACAGGGGCTTCCTCACAGATACGCAGTATTTT; CDR3aa: CASSETQDRGFLTDTQYF
len: 13; d_gene: TRBD2; j_gene: TRBJ2-1; v_gene: TRBV19; abundance: -; CDR3nt: TGTGCCAGTAGCTCCTCGCGGGGGAATGAGCAGTTCTTC; CDR3aa: CASSSSRGNEQFF
len: 14; d_gene: TRBD2; j_gene: TRBJ2-2; v_gene: TRBV19; abundance: -; CDR3nt: TGTGCCAGTAGTATTAGCGGGCAGGCCGGGGAGCTGTTTTTT; CDR3aa: CASSISGQAGELFF